The T cell receptor (beta chain) under discussion was sequenced for a study of blood T cell repertoires in COVID-19. Study background: Both acute and convalescent COVID-19 samples were obtained from the United States, Italy and Spain. The cDNA or gDNA used as material had been derived from T cells, B-cell-depleted T cells, or PBMCs.

Per the original methods: Estimation of nucleated cell counts was performed using reference gene primer amplification. Generated by immunoSEQ multiplex PCR, the TCRdb table keeps only in-frame clones and is missing some. The V and J calls and clone size come from that table; D and trimming were worked out from the DNA. The sample records a few hundred thousand clones, around nine tenths being singletons. Germline CDR1 GTSNPN, CDR2 SVGIG (reference sequence). The CDR3 extends over 14 amino acids. Trimming removed 5 bases from V and 2 bases from J; junction bases left unmatched: 6. Clinical histories supplied by participants themselves formed the basis of cohort assignment.

This TCR was sampled from a woman aged 25 to 45 who had recovered from COVID-19. What was sequenced was PBMCs or T cells enriched from blood (not recorded which). V and J are TRBV30 and TRBJ1-2; 9 bases fit TRBD1. The CDR3 loop reads CAWRWDRDNYGYTF. Here the CDR3 DNA reads TGTGCCTGGCGCTGGGACAGGGACAACTATGGCTACACCTTC.